A selection of T cell receptor beta chains follows, all from one sample in a study of shared clonotypes between healthy human individuals. Sequencing was performed with immunoSEQ multiplex PCR; in TCRdb, only in-frame clones are kept and a portion is missing. The table shows fewer than 350,000 clones, with around 87% occurring only once. Sequencing was carried out using memory CD8+ T cells sorted from blood. Receptors originate from a man younger than 35 in good health. CDR3s include the opening cysteine and the closing phenylalanine or tryptophan. The D gene is left open where the match is weak. The size of a clone is reported for some rows only, either as once, few or many, or as a class for expanded clones.

TRBV10-2	-	TRBJ2-2	-	CASSDPNTGELFF	TGCGCCAGCAGTGACCCGAACACCGGGGAGCTGTTTTTT
TRBV7-8	-	TRBJ2-7	few	CASSLESSYEQYF	TGTGCCAGCAGCTTGGAGAGCTCCTACGAGCAGTACTTC
TRBV5-4	TRBD1	TRBJ2-1	-	CASSLAMTGTAYNEQFF	TGTGCCAGCAGCTTGGCCATGACCGGGACAGCTTACAATGAGCAGTTCTTC
TRBV7-2	-	TRBJ2-7	-	CASSLVHREGEQYF	TGTGCCAGCAGCTTAGTTCACAGGGAAGGCGAGCAGTACTTC
TRBV6-6	-	TRBJ1-1	-	CASNELGQGTEAFF	TGTGCCAGCAACGAACTAGGTCAGGGGACTGAAGCTTTCTTT
TRBV18	-	TRBJ2-4	-	CASSPSAGIRAPLAKNIQYF	TGTGCCAGCTCACCCTCCGCCGGCATTCGGGCCCCTCTAGCCAAAAACATTCAGTACTTC
TRBV6-5	-	TRBJ2-5	many	CASSFNGGSHEETQYF	TGTGCCAGCAGTTTTAACGGGGGTTCCCACGAAGAGACCCAGTACTTC
TRBV30	TRBD1	TRBJ1-1	-	CAWSLGTGRTEAFF	TGTGCCTGGAGCCTAGGGACAGGGAGAACTGAAGCTTTCTTT
TRBV4-3	-	TRBJ2-3	-	CASSQMIGLVITDTQYF	TGCGCCAGCAGCCAAATGATTGGCCTAGTGATCACAGATACGCAGTATTTT
TRBV11-2	-	TRBJ1-1	-	CASSLVRGNTEAFF	TGTGCCAGCAGCTTAGTTCGGGGGAACACTGAAGCTTTCTTT
TRBV29-1	-	TRBJ2-7	few	CSVEAEGDEQYF	TGCAGCGTTGAGGCAGAAGGGGACGAGCAGTACTTC
TRBV5-1	TRBD2	TRBJ2-7	-	CASSSVPGLAGEIFYEQYF	TGCGCCAGCAGCTCAGTTCCGGGACTAGCGGGAGAAATATTCTACGAGCAGTACTTC
TRBV18	-	TRBJ2-1	-	CASSPRRSYNEQFF	TGTGCCAGCTCACCACGGAGGAGCTACAATGAGCAGTTCTTC
TRBV21-1	-	TRBJ1-4	-	CASSKVRGPDEKLFF	TGTGCCAGCAGCAAAGTTCGGGGACCCGATGAAAAACTGTTTTTT
TRBV27	TRBD2	TRBJ2-1	-	CASSYAGDNEQFF	TGTGCCAGCAGCTACGCGGGAGACAATGAGCAGTTCTTC
TRBV2	-	TRBJ2-7	-	CASSFTGLVHEQYF	TGTGCCAGCAGTTTCACGGGCTTGGTACACGAGCAGTACTTC
TRBV7-9	TRBD2	TRBJ2-7	-	CASTHGASGDYEQYF	TGTGCCAGCACCCATGGGGCTAGCGGGGACTACGAGCAGTACTTC
TRBV10-3	TRBD1	TRBJ2-1	-	CAISEYRDRGYNEQFF	TGTGCCATCAGTGAGTACCGGGACAGGGGATACAATGAGCAGTTCTTC
TRBV2	-	TRBJ2-7	-	CASSEVGGPYEQYF	TGTGCCAGCAGTGAAGTAGGGGGTCCCTACGAGCAGTACTTC
TRBV7-7	-	TRBJ2-1	-	CASSLGTDPYNEQFF	TGTGCTAGCAGCTTAGGGACCGACCCATACAATGAGCAGTTCTTC
TRBV6-1	-	TRBJ2-2	-	CASTHGTNTGELFF	TGTGCCAGCACCCACGGGACGAACACCGGGGAGCTGTTTTTT
TRBV15	-	TRBJ2-5	-	CATSSSGIKGETQYF	TGTGCCACCAGCAGTTCCGGGATAAAAGGAGAGACCCAGTACTTC
TRBV2	-	TRBJ1-2	-	CASSAPGWDYGYTF	TGTGCCAGCAGTGCCCCCGGGTGGGACTATGGCTACACCTTC
TRBV7-2	-	TRBJ2-4	-	CASSLADLRWAKNIQYF	TGTGCCAGCAGCTTAGCGGACCTCCGGTGGGCCAAAAACATTCAGTACTTC
TRBV4-1	-	TRBJ2-7	-	CASSPYKDSSYEQYF	TGCGCCAGCAGCCCCTACAAGGATAGCTCCTACGAGCAGTACTTC
TRBV5-4	-	TRBJ2-3	-	CASSSDAANTQYF	TGTGCCAGCAGCTCGGACGCCGCCAATACGCAGTATTTT
TRBV5-1	-	TRBJ1-1	-	CASSFEGQGKAFF	TGCGCCAGCAGCTTTGAAGGGCAGGGAAAAGCTTTCTTT
TRBV5-1	-	TRBJ2-7	-	CASSLTLIDYEQYF	TGCGCCAGCAGCCTCACTTTAATAGACTACGAGCAGTACTTC
TRBV2	-	TRBJ1-1	-	CAGSEADQLMNTEAFF	TGTGCCGGCAGTGAAGCAGACCAGCTGATGAACACTGAAGCTTTCTTT
TRBV5-4	-	TRBJ2-7	-	CASSLHPAYEQYF	TGTGCCAGCAGCTTGCATCCTGCATACGAGCAGTACTTC
TRBV7-9	-	TRBJ2-1	-	CASSLGPGEDEQFF	TGTGCCAGCAGCTTAGGACCAGGGGAGGATGAGCAGTTCTTC
TRBV7-9	-	TRBJ1-1	-	CASSLGVGENTEAFF	TGTGCCAGCAGCTTAGGGGTAGGTGAGAACACTGAAGCTTTCTTT
TRBV4-1	-	TRBJ2-4	-	CASSQASGEAKNIQYF	TGCGCCAGCAGCCAAGCCTCTGGGGAAGCCAAAAACATTCAGTACTTC
TRBV4-1	-	TRBJ1-4	-	CASSYPGQTKLFF	TGCGCCAGCAGCTACCCGGGACAAACTAAACTGTTTTTT
TRBV15	-	TRBJ2-3	-	CATTQGTDTQYF	TGTGCCACCACCCAGGGCACAGATACGCAGTATTTT
TRBV4-1	-	TRBJ2-7	-	CASSQERQQYF	TGCGCCAGCAGCCAAGAGCGACAGCAGTACTTC
TRBV27	-	TRBJ1-5	-	CASSLAGLPNQPQHF	TGTGCCAGCAGTTTAGCGGGCCTCCCCAATCAGCCCCAGCATTTT
TRBV5-4	TRBD1	TRBJ1-2	-	CASSHMTGDYGYTF	TGTGCCAGCAGCCATATGACAGGGGATTATGGCTACACCTTC
TRBV5-6	-	TRBJ2-7	-	CASSFGYEQYF	TGTGCCAGCAGCTTTGGTTACGAGCAGTACTTC
TRBV7-9	TRBD2	TRBJ2-7	-	CASSSLTSGSYEQYF	TGTGCCAGCAGCTCTTTGACTAGCGGCTCCTACGAGCAGTACTTC
TRBV7-8	-	TRBJ1-1	-	CASSLELDGGNPNTEAFF	TGTGCCAGCAGCTTAGAGCTGGACGGAGGGAATCCTAACACTGAAGCTTTCTTT
TRBV7-9	-	TRBJ2-7	-	CASSFDDGGSSYEQYF	TGTGCCAGCAGCTTTGACGACGGGGGAAGCTCCTACGAGCAGTACTTC
TRBV7-6	-	TRBJ2-3	-	CASSLGLRVRTDTQYF	TGTGCCAGCAGCTTAGGGCTGAGGGTGCGCACAGATACGCAGTATTTT
TRBV6-1	-	TRBJ2-7	-	CAIIQGETGSYEQYF	TGTGCCATTATTCAAGGGGAAACGGGCTCCTACGAGCAGTACTTC
TRBV5-1	-	TRBJ2-1	-	CASSGQAGYNEQFF	TGCGCCAGCAGCGGCCAGGCAGGTTACAATGAGCAGTTCTTC